These 26 T cell receptor beta chains were all obtained from the same sample, sequenced in a study of cytomegalovirus exposure and HLA in healthy donors. Primers: 60 Vbeta forward and 13 Jbeta reverse. Clones were sequenced by immunoSEQ multiplex PCR, and TCRdb holds only the in-frame ones, with some missing. Here the sample spans 160,000 or so clones, approximately 80% being singletons. Sequences were obtained from PBMCs. The receptor source for this set is a male donor in good health and CMV-seropositive.

A few counts support this clone. The chain uses TRBV7-8 and TRBJ1-5, with TRBD1 matching over 7 bases. CDR3 length: 16 residues. V trimming: 1 base; J trimming: 6 bases; junction bases outside the gene matches: 9. CDR1 is SGHVS and CDR2 is FQNEAQ in the germline V gene. In nucleotides, the CDR3 is TGTGCCAGCAGCTTAGTTGAATCAGGGGGAGGTCAGCCCCAGCATTTT. Amino acids: CASSLVESGGGQPQHF.

About this clone itself: A read error may account for a junction end that differs from germline. V usage is TRBV30 and J usage is TRBJ1-1; 7 bases fit TRBD1. The germline CDR1 and CDR2 sequences are GTSNPN and SVGIG (reference sequence). This CDR3 contains 15 residues. The CDR3 protein is CAWSPRQGGNTKAFF. The CDR3 DNA reads as TGTGCCTGGAGTCCCCGACAGGGTGGGAACACTAAAGCTTTCTTT.

The chain links TRBV6-6 to TRBJ2-3; TRBD1 agrees at 7 bases. After removal of 6 bases from V and 5 bases from J, the junction contained 8 bases not matched to a gene. The CDR3 runs to 14 residues. Germline CDR1 reads MNHNY; CDR2 reads SVGAGI (reference sequence). CDR3 coding DNA: TGTGCCAGCAGCCGCGGACAGGTGGGAGATACGCAGTATTTT. Protein: CASSRGQVGDTQYF.

The chain couples TRBV7-8 to TRBJ1-4; D unresolved. This CDR3 spans 13 amino acids. Germline assignment: CDR1 SGHVS and CDR2 FQNEAQ. Trimming stripped 5 bases from V and 8 bases from J, with 12 bases between. CDR3 amino acids: CASSDRGVEKLFF. CDR3 nucleotides: TGTGCCAGCAGCGATCGGGGAGTCGAAAAACTGTTTTTT. The full variable domain, in which reference TRBV7-8 and TRBJ1-4 provide the parts outside the CDR3, is GAGVSQSPRYKVAKRGQDVALRCDPISGHVSLFWYQQALGQGPEFLTYFQNEAQLDKSGLPSDRFFAERPEGSVSTLKIQRTQQEDSAVYLCASSDRGVEKLFFGSGTQLSVL.

This chain uses TRBV19 with TRBJ1-5, with D possibly TRBD1 on 6 matching bases. The CDR3 is 15 residues long. The germline CDR1 and CDR2 sequences are LNHDA and SQIVND (reference sequence). Trimming removed 2 bases from V and 2 bases from J, with 10 bases in between. CDR3 nucleotides: TGTGCCAGTAGTATATTGGGGGCTGGCAATCAGCCCCAGCATTTT. It encodes CASSILGAGNQPQHF. Drawing the rest from reference TRBV19 and TRBJ1-5, the complete variable domain is DGGITQSPKYLFRKEGQNVTLSCEQNLNHDAMYWYRQDPGQGLRLIYYSQIVNDFQKGDIAEGYSVSREKKESFPLTVTSAQKNPTAFYLCASSILGAGNQPQHFGDGTRLSIL.

The chain combines TRBV7-8 with TRBJ2-1; TRBD1 is a possible D gene (6 bases). The CDR3 has 15 amino acids. Deletions cut 5 bases from V and 4 bases from J, with 15 bases between. Per germline, CDR1 SGHVS and CDR2 FQNEAQ. CDR3 DNA: TGTGCCAGCAGCACTAGACCCGGACAGTACAATGAGCAGTTCTTC. It translates to CASSTRPGQYNEQFF.

This clone appeared once. V is TRBV12-5 and J is TRBJ2-1; TRBD1 matches at 12 bases. Looked up from germline, CDR1 is LGHNT and CDR2 is FRNRAP. Unmatched junction bases numbered 9, after V lost 5 bases and J lost 10 bases. This CDR3 has 15 residues. CDR3 in amino acids: CASGRQGQGAEEQFF. The CDR3 DNA follows: TGTGCTAGTGGTCGCCAGGGACAGGGGGCCGAGGAGCAGTTCTTC.

This sequence joins TRBV6-1 and TRBJ2-5; 8 bases line up with TRBD2. Unmatched junction bases numbered 10, after V lost 5 bases and J lost 5 bases. The germline gives CDR1 MNHNS, CDR2 SASEGT. The CDR3 covers 15 residues. The CDR3 spells CASSQGLGGGETQYF. CDR3 coding DNA: TGTGCCAGCAGTCAGGGACTAGGGGGTGGGGAGACCCAGTACTTC.

V and J are TRBV4-1 and TRBJ1-6; D ambiguous. The CDR3 is 12 residues long. The ends were cut back, 4 bases at V and 9 bases at J, with 7 bases in the middle. Germline V gene data show CDR1 as MGHRA and CDR2 as YSYEKL. The CDR3 bases are TGCGCCAGCAGCCCGGGAGGTTCACCCCTCCACTTT. Its translation is CASSPGGSPLHF.

The chain has TRBV2 and TRBJ1-5, with D maybe TRBD1 (5 bases). Germline lookup yields CDR1 SNHLY and CDR2 FYNNEI. Between the trimmed V and J ends, which lost 4 bases and 4 bases, there was a span of 20 bases. This CDR3 has 17 residues. The CDR3 bases are TGTGCCAGCAGTGTTCTCTCAGGGAGGGATAGTAATCAGCCCCAGCATTTT. It is translated as CASSVLSGRDSNQPQHF.

This clone was counted between two and nine times. The gene calls are TRBV19 and TRBJ2-3; D may be TRBD2 (6 bases). V was pared by 5 bases and J by 1 base, with 13 bases between. CDR3 length: 15 amino acids. Germline-derived CDR1 and CDR2 are LNHDA and SQIVND (reference sequence). DNA for the CDR3: TGTGCCAGTAGTTCTACCGGGACTCGCACAGATACGCAGTATTTT. Amino acid sequence: CASSSTGTRTDTQYF. Filled out from reference TRBV19 and TRBJ2-3, the complete variable domain reads DGGITQSPKYLFRKEGQNVTLSCEQNLNHDAMYWYRQDPGQGLRLIYYSQIVNDFQKGDIAEGYSVSREKKESFPLTVTSAQKNPTAFYLCASSSTGTRTDTQYFGPGTRLTVL.

V is TRBV2 and J is TRBJ1-4; D remains unclear. Between the trimmed V and J ends, which lost 0 bases and 8 bases, there was a span of 7 bases. Germline values: CDR1 SNHLY, CDR2 FYNNEI. This CDR3 contains 13 residues. In nucleotides, the CDR3 is TGTGCCAGCAGTGAAGCCAGGAACGAAAAACTGTTTTTT. Protein sequence: CASSEARNEKLFF. Supplemented by reference TRBV2 and TRBJ1-4, the full variable domain reads EPEVTQTPSHQVTQMGQEVILRCVPISNHLYFYWYRQILGQKVEFLVSFYNNEISEKSEIFDDQFSVERPDGSNFTLKIRSTKLEDSAMYFCASSEARNEKLFFGSGTQLSVL.

The rearrangement joins TRBV30 to TRBJ1-1; 9 bases agree with TRBD1. Germline CDR1 GTSNPN, CDR2 SVGIG (reference sequence). The V gene end was trimmed by 0 bases and the J gene end by 1 base; junction bases not matched to a gene: 3. There are 15 residues in the CDR3. The CDR3 nucleotides read TGTGCCTGGAGTGTCAGGGGACAGGGGAACACTGAAGCTTTCTTT. It yields the protein CAWSVRGQGNTEAFF. Supplemented by reference TRBV30 and TRBJ1-1, the full variable domain reads SQTIHQWPATLVQPVGSPLSLECTVEGTSNPNLYWYRQAAGRGLQLLFYSVGIGQISSEVPQNLSASRPQDRQFILSSKKLLLSDSGFYLCAWSVRGQGNTEAFFGQGTRLTVV.

This rearrangement joins TRBV20-1 to TRBJ2-1, with TRBD1 as a possible D gene (5 bases). The V gene's germline CDR1 is DFQATT and CDR2 SNEGSKA (reference sequence). The CDR3 loop spans 11 amino acids. V dropped 2 bases and J dropped 10 bases, with 9 bases sitting between them. The CDR3 region is CSARQGGEQFF. CDR3 nucleotides: TGCAGTGCTAGACAGGGTGGGGAGCAGTTCTTC.

This rearrangement joins TRBV11-3 to TRBJ1-4; D gene unclear. There are 13 residues in the CDR3. The V end lost 2 bases, the J end lost 7 bases, and 8 bases lay between the germline ends. Germline V gene sequence: CDR1 SGHNT, CDR2 YENEEA. The CDR3 sequence is CASSLRGGEKLFF. DNA of the CDR3: TGTGCCAGCAGCTTAAGAGGCGGTGAAAAACTGTTTTTT.

The chain combines TRBV15 with TRBJ2-1; tentative D call: TRBD2 (6 bases). In germline, CDR1 is LNHNV, CDR2 YYDKDF (reference sequence). With 0 bases removed from V and 8 bases from J, the gap between germline ends came to 14 bases. This CDR3 comprises 15 residues. The CDR3 region has the DNA TGTGCCACCAGCAGAGATCTCGGGAGCTCAGATGAGCAGTTCTTC. Protein product: CATSRDLGSSDEQFF.

This clone came up once. The chain combines TRBV6-5 with TRBJ1-5, with D possibly TRBD1 on 6 matching bases. CDR1 and CDR2 (germline): MNHEY, SVGAGI. The CDR3 sequence is 15 residues long. Trimming pared 6 bases from V and 2 bases from J, leaving 14 bases between. The CDR3 DNA sequence: TGTGCCAGCAGCTTGACAGGAGCTCGCAATCAGCCCCAGCATTTT. This translates into CASSLTGARNQPQHF.

V is TRBV2 and J is TRBJ2-3; TRBD1 matches 9 bases. With 6 bases clipped from V and 4 bases from J, the junction kept 2 bases outside the gene matches. Germline CDR1 reads SNHLY; CDR2 reads FYNNEI. The CDR3 runs 13 residues. CDR3 region: CASRQGAADTQYF. The CDR3, as DNA: TGTGCCAGCAGACAGGGGGCGGCAGATACGCAGTATTTT. Filled out from reference TRBV2 and TRBJ2-3, the complete variable domain reads EPEVTQTPSHQVTQMGQEVILRCVPISNHLYFYWYRQILGQKVEFLVSFYNNEISEKSEIFDDQFSVERPDGSNFTLKIRSTKLEDSAMYFCASRQGAADTQYFGPGTRLTVL.

The J gene is TRBJ2-7, the V gene TRBV6-1; 9 bases match TRBD1. CDR1 MNHNS and CDR2 SASEGT come from the germline V gene. The CDR3 spans 14 residues. With V trimmed by 4 bases and J by 4 bases, 5 bases remained unmatched. Written as DNA, the CDR3 is TGTGCCAGCAGTGTAGGACAGGGGACTTACGAGCAGTACTTC. Translated, it gives CASSVGQGTYEQYF.

The chain combines TRBV4-1 with TRBJ2-5; TRBD2 aligns across 9 bases. The V segment lost 7 bases and the J segment 3 bases; nucleotides outside the gene matches: 12. Germline CDR1 is MGHRA and CDR2 is YSYEKL. CDR3 size: 16 residues. The CDR3 reads CASTLAATSGKETQYF. The CDR3 region has the DNA TGCGCCAGCACCCTGGCGGCGACTAGCGGTAAAGAGACCCAGTACTTC.

This chain joins TRBV28 and TRBJ2-7; D ambiguous. This CDR3 region has 12 residues. V was pared by 2 bases and J by 3 bases, with 5 bases between. CDR1 MDHEN and CDR2 SYDVKM come from the germline V gene. The CDR3 sequence is CASSLLGYEQYF. DNA for the CDR3: TGTGCCAGCAGTTTACTCGGCTACGAGCAGTACTTC.

The chain combines TRBV7-9 with TRBJ2-1; 8 bases align to TRBD1. After removal of 4 bases from V and 4 bases from J, the junction contained 6 bases not matched to a gene. From germline, CDR1 is SEHNR and CDR2 FQNEAQ (reference sequence). The CDR3 is 15 residues long. In DNA form, the CDR3 reads TGTGCCAGCAGCTCCCAGGGGGCGCGGTACAATGAGCAGTTCTTC. Its protein is CASSSQGARYNEQFF.

In DNA, the CDR3 is TGCGCCAGCAGCTTGGACAGGGGGCTAAGCGAGCAGTACTTC. Amino acids: CASSLDRGLSEQYF. This chain connects TRBV5-1 to TRBJ2-5; 9 bases line up with TRBD1. The DNA end is a closer match to TRBJ2-7, so the J assignment may be wrong. The CDR3 has 14 residues. Germline V lookup: CDR1 SGHRS, CDR2 YFSETQ.

The chain employs TRBV5-4 and TRBJ2-3, with a possible D match to TRBD2 (6 bases). Per germline, CDR1 SGHNT and CDR2 YYREEE (reference sequence). This CDR3 is 16 amino acids long. V was trimmed by 3 bases and J by 6 bases, leaving 20 bases between them. CDR3 sequence: CASSWEAGIAGDTQYF. The CDR3 DNA is TGTGCCAGCAGCTGGGAGGCGGGGATCGCCGGGGATACGCAGTATTTT.

V is TRBV5-1 and J is TRBJ1-1; no definite D call. Trimming took off 2 bases at V and 5 bases at J, with 10 bases between the two ends. Germline assignment: CDR1 SGHRS and CDR2 YFSETQ. The CDR3 length is 13 residues. CDR3 sequence reads: CASSFGSLTEAFF. CDR3 nucleotides: TGCGCCAGCAGCTTTGGCTCTCTGACTGAAGCTTTCTTT.

A word on this clone: The junction differs from germline at one of its ends, possibly a read error. V is TRBV7-9 and J is TRBJ2-1; 10 nucleotides align to TRBD1. This CDR3 is built from 16 residues. Germline V gene lookup returns CDR1 SEHNR and CDR2 FQNEAQ (reference sequence). In DNA, the CDR3 is TGTTCCAGCAGCTTAGGGGACAGGGGCTCCTACAATGAGCAGTTCTTC. Protein product: CSSSLGDRGSYNEQFF.